This entry describes one T cell receptor beta chain. This sample is drawn from a study of T cell changes during pregnancy in multiple sclerosis. Clones were read by immunoSEQ multiplex PCR, and TCRdb kept only the in-frame ones, dropping some. The sample includes fewer than 50,000 clones, roughly 94% of them seen just once. The ends were cut back, 5 bases at V and 7 bases at J, with 12 bases in the middle. This CDR3 is 13 amino acids long. Looked up from germline, CDR1 is SGHVS and CDR2 is FNYEAQ. Sequences were derived from CD8+ T cells from peripheral blood mononuclear cells, sampled before pregnancy. The V gene is TRBV7-6, the J gene TRBJ2-4; D is unclear. This receptor was taken from a female donor with multiple sclerosis, enrolled in a pregnancy study. The CDR3: CASSLDERNIQYF. CDR3 DNA: TGTGCCAGCAGCCTAGATGAGAGGAACATTCAGTACTTC.